Below, one TCR beta chain is given with its context. Assay: immunoSEQ multiplex PCR; the TCRdb copy retains only in-frame clones and omits some. The sample shows around 1.4 million clones, about 98.5% of them seen only once. This specimen belongs to a study of shared clonotypes between healthy human individuals. Study context: The study drew on a couple of women and a few men aged 18 to 49 as donors.

The germline V gene encodes CDR1 KGHSH and CDR2 LQKENI. CDR3 length equals 18 residues. The ends lost 3 bases at V and 0 bases at J; junction bases unmatched: 11. The clonotype was recovered from a young man in good health. This chain connects TRBV18 to TRBJ2-3, with TRBD2 identical over 8 bases. Sequencing was done on a sample of naive CD4+ T cells sorted from blood. Subset in this sample: CD45RA+ positively selected. Here the CDR3 DNA reads TGTGCCAGCTCACCGAGGGCTAGCGGGCGGGCTAGCACAGATACGCAGTATTTT. Protein sequence: CASSPRASGRASTDTQYF.